This T cell receptor (beta chain) was sequenced in a study of cytomegalovirus exposure and HLA in healthy donors. CDR1 SGHVS and CDR2 FQNEAQ come from the germline V gene. V lost 1 base and J lost 4; bases outside the gene matches: 6. This CDR3 contains 15 residues. Donors were ostensibly healthy at sampling, although undocumented immune exposures were probable. 60 Vbeta and 13 Jbeta primers were used in PCR. As processed by the authors: An analysis that came later counted 70 million to 100 million unique TCR beta chains, some 11 million shared. Clones were sequenced by immunoSEQ multiplex PCR, and TCRdb holds only the in-frame ones, with some missing. V and J calls plus clone size are reproduced from that table; the DNA served to infer D and trimming. This sample's table has approximately 110,000 clones.

The clonotype was recovered from a man aged 45 to 65 in good health and CMV-seronegative. The sample comprised PBMCs. The rearrangement uses TRBV7-8 and TRBJ1-2; 7 nucleotides align to TRBD1. The CDR3 loop reads CASSLGGRGVYGYTF. The CDR3 DNA is TGTGCCAGCAGCTTAGGTGGCAGGGGGGTCTATGGCTACACCTTC.